This TCR beta chain was documented in a study of blood T cell repertoires in COVID-19. Across the whole study: Spain, Italy and the United States supplied samples that represented acute and convalescent COVID-19.

Original handling: The authors estimated nucleated cell counts from reference gene primer amplification. The repertoire was sequenced with immunoSEQ multiplex PCR; TCRdb's copy has only in-frame clones and lacks some. Clonal size and the V and J genes are those of that table, whereas D and trimming came from the DNA. The sample has some 530,000 clones, roughly nine tenths seen once. Clinical history as reported by participants underpinned cohort assignment. Donors of Cohort 3 who recovered were those that had two negative PCRs, clearance, or symptom resolution. Input material: PBMCs or T cells enriched from blood (not recorded which). The receptor's source is a woman aged 55 to 70 who had recovered from COVID-19.

This chain's CDR3 is CAISDRGGETQYF. CDR3 nucleotide sequence: TGTGCCATCAGTGACAGGGGTGGGGAGACCCAGTACTTC. V gene TRBV10-3 combines with J gene TRBJ2-5; perhaps TRBD1 as D (6 bases). Germline CDR1 is ENHRY and CDR2 is SYGVKD. The CDR3 has 13 residues. Trimming took off 3 bases at V and 5 bases at J, with 10 bases between the two ends.